The clone carrying this T cell receptor beta chain was seen only once. Antigen unknown. This entry is derived from a study of cytomegalovirus exposure and HLA in healthy donors. Study-level findings and limits: In a later analysis, V- and J-gene trimming of beta chains associated with a DCLRE1C missense variant, replicated independently. The authors later found TCR association rates varying by HLA locus, with DRB1 most and HLA-C fewest. Researchers counted roughly 150 TCR beta chains as cytomegalovirus-associated. Analysis performed later found more than 15,000 TCR beta sequences associated with HLA alleles at 0.05 false discovery rate.

13 Jbeta primers and 60 Vbeta primers were used for the PCR. Using immunoSEQ multiplex PCR, the repertoire was profiled, and TCRdb retains in-frame clones only, with some absent. The sample lists some 200,000 clones, 65% to 85% occurring once. The CDR3 totals 14 residues. With 4 bases removed from V and 5 bases from J, the gap between germline ends came to 11 bases. Germline V gives CDR1 ENHRY, CDR2 SYGVKD. Sequenced: PBMCs. V usage is TRBV10-3 and J usage is TRBJ1-4; D ambiguous. The receptor was isolated from a female donor in good health and CMV-seronegative. The CDR3 loop reads CAISGERDNEKLFF. CDR3 nucleotides: TGTGCCATCAGTGGGGAGCGAGACAATGAAAAACTGTTTTTT.